What follows are 17 T cell receptor beta chains derived from one specimen sequenced in a study of molecular identifiers for immune sequencing clone quantification. TCRdb reanalysed the PCR reads using MiXCR and keeps one entry per CDR3 protein. Of about 640,000 distinct CDR3 sequences listed, approximately 20% were seen once; the top ten hold 0.85%. Sequenced input: naive CD8+ T cells from blood, with Jurkat cell RNA spiked in. Subset specified: FACS-sorted CD8+CD4-CCR7+CD45RA+ naive T cells. The receptors were sampled from a human donor in good health. Some libraries in this study had Jurkat cell RNA spiked in.

The chain links TRBV12-3 or TRBV12-4 to TRBJ2-7; tentative D call: TRBD1 (5 bases). Deletions cut 7 bases from V and 2 bases from J, with 15 bases between. This CDR3 spans 14 amino acids. The CDR3 coding sequence is TGTGCCAGCACCCATGACGCACAGGCCTACGAGCAGTACTTC. Residues: CASTHDAQAYEQYF.

Of note for this clonotype: A much larger clone lies a single base off, so this may be a read error. The rearrangement joins TRBV7-9 to TRBJ2-5, with unresolved D. With 2 bases removed from V and 4 bases from J, the gap between germline ends came to 8 bases. The CDR3 spans 13 residues. Germline CDR1 reads SEHNR; CDR2 reads FQNEAQ (reference sequence). CDR3 residues: CASSLTLRETQYF. The CDR3 DNA reads TGTGCCAGCAGCTTAACGCTACGAGAGACCCAGTACTTC.

DNA for the CDR3: TGTGCCAGCAGTCCCGCGCTCTCGGCCATTGAAGCTTTCTTT. This codes for CASSPALSAIEAFF. V usage is TRBV11-2 and J usage is TRBJ1-1; D not certain. Germline-derived CDR1 and CDR2 are SGHAT and FQNNGV. There are 14 residues in the CDR3. Trimming took off 6 bases at V and 7 bases at J, with 18 bases between the two ends.

This clonotype showed up many times. The chain joins TRBV28 to TRBJ2-5; 9 bases map to TRBD2. The CDR3 contains 17 residues. Germline V gene lookup returns CDR1 MDHEN and CDR2 SYDVKM. J was trimmed by 4 bases and V by 6 bases; bases with no gene match: 15. Here the CDR3 reads CASSIQEGAGGRETQYF. DNA of the CDR3: TGTGCCAGCAGCATCCAGGAAGGGGCGGGAGGGCGAGAGACCCAGTACTTC.

This sequence joins TRBV6-1 and TRBJ2-7, with D hard to call. The CDR3 extends over 13 amino acids. The ends were cut back, 2 bases at V and 2 bases at J, with 7 bases in the middle. From germline, CDR1 is MNHNS and CDR2 SASEGT. The CDR3 here is CASSERSPYEQYF. The CDR3 bases are TGTGCCAGCAGTGAACGATCACCCTACGAGCAGTACTTC.

Concerning this clonotype: With a much larger clone just one base away, this may be a read error. The chain carries TRBV29-1 and TRBJ1-2; TRBD1 agrees at 9 bases. CDR1 and CDR2 from the germline V gene are SQVTM and ANQGSEA. With V trimmed by 6 bases and J by 4 bases, 9 bases remained unmatched. The length of the CDR3 is 14 residues. The CDR3: CSVLTGGSPYGYTF. CDR3 DNA: TGCAGCGTGTTGACAGGGGGTAGTCCCTATGGCTACACCTTC.

This clonotype has just a few counts. The V gene is TRBV27, the J gene TRBJ1-1; TRBD1 matches 8 bases. Per the germline V gene, CDR1 is MNHEY and CDR2 is SMNVEV (reference sequence). J gave up 1 base and V 5 bases, and 15 bases lay outside the gene matches. The CDR3 length is 18 residues. The CDR3 nucleotides are TGTGCCAGCAGTGAGAGAACATTACAGGGGGTTGCGAACACTGAAGCTTTCTTT. This encodes CASSERTLQGVANTEAFF.

This clonotype was detected many times. The chain carries TRBV5-1 and TRBJ1-4; D is uncertain. V shed 0 bases and J shed 8 bases, with 8 bases lying between them. Germline V gene sequence: CDR1 SGHRS, CDR2 YFSETQ. This CDR3 has 13 residues. The CDR3, as DNA: TGCGCCAGCAGCTTGGATTGGGAAGAAAAACTGTTTTTT. It codes for CASSLDWEEKLFF.

With respect to this clonotype: In this CDR3 the conserved last residue, phenylalanine or tryptophan, is missing, so a read error is likely. The chain combines TRBV7-9 with TRBJ1-1; perhaps TRBD1 as D (5 bases). Germline V lookup: CDR1 SEHNR, CDR2 FQNEAQ (reference sequence). This CDR3 spans 12 amino acids. DNA for the CDR3: TGTGTCGGAGCAGGGTTGAACACTGAAGCTTTCTCT. Its translation: CVGAGLNTEAFS.

The genes are TRBV5-1 and TRBJ1-1, with 9 positions matching TRBD1. With 1 base clipped from V and 3 bases from J, the junction kept 4 bases outside the gene matches. The germline gives CDR1 SGHRS, CDR2 YFSETQ. The CDR3 covers 15 residues. CDR3 in DNA: TGCGCCAGCAGCTTGACAGGGGGCAGGGACACTGAAGCTTTCTTT. Residues: CASSLTGGRDTEAFF.

Notes on this clonotype: The CDR3 does not close with the conserved phenylalanine or tryptophan, likely indicating a read error. The chain recombines TRBV28 with TRBJ2-7; no reliable D call. CDR1 is MDHEN, CDR2 SYDVKM, per germline. This CDR3 is 13 amino acids long. The ends were cut back, 2 bases at V and 2 bases at J, with 7 bases in the middle. CDR3 coding DNA: TGTGCCAGCAGTTTAGATTCAACCTACGAGCAGTACTCC. Encoded protein: CASSLDSTYEQYS.

This clonotype was seen a few times. This sequence joins TRBV19 and TRBJ2-3; TRBD1 agrees at 7 bases. V lost 1 base and J lost 7; bases outside the gene matches: 5. The CDR3 length is 14 residues. Germline V gives CDR1 LNHDA, CDR2 SQIVND (reference sequence). The chain's CDR3 is CASSIGYRGNTQYF. The CDR3 nucleotides are TGTGCCAGTAGTATAGGCTACAGGGGCAATACGCAGTATTTT.

Note on this clonotype: A single base separates this from a much larger clone, so it may be a read error. V and J are TRBV20-1 and TRBJ2-1; 9 bases are shared with TRBD2. The junction had 13 bases not matched to a gene; V was cut back by 5 bases and J by 8 bases. The CDR3 covers 15 residues. CDR1 and CDR2 (germline): DFQATT, SNEGSKA (reference sequence). The CDR3 bases are TGCAGTGCTGCCCCCTCGGCTAGCGGGACGGATGAGCAGTTCTTC. Its protein product is CSAAPSASGTDEQFF.

This clonotype was counted ten times or more. The rearrangement uses TRBV9 and TRBJ2-7; TRBD2 agrees at 11 bases. The CDR3 loop spans 16 amino acids. J was trimmed by 0 bases and V by 4 bases; bases with no gene match: 6. Germline V gene sequence: CDR1 SGDLS, CDR2 YYNGEE. The DNA of the CDR3 is TGTGCCAGCAGCATTGGACTAGCGGGTGCCTCCTACGAGCAGTACTTC. This encodes CASSIGLAGASYEQYF.

As for this clonotype: Given a much more abundant clone one base away, this may be a read error. The chain carries TRBV6-2 or TRBV6-3 and TRBJ1-5; possibly TRBD1 for D (6 bases). Germline V gene sequence: CDR1 MNHEY, CDR2 SVGEGT. V was clipped by 5 bases and J by 10 bases, with 18 bases between them. This CDR3 comprises 14 residues. The CDR3 DNA reads TGTGCCAGCAGTCCACGGGGGGGGGGACATCCCCAGCATTTT. It yields the protein CASSPRGGGHPQHF.

This clonotype has only a few counts. This may be a read error, as it is one base from a much larger clone. The chain recombines TRBV7-9 with TRBJ1-5; D is perhaps TRBD1 (6 bases). In germline, CDR1 is SEHNR, CDR2 FQNEAQ (reference sequence). The CDR3 has 16 residues. For the CDR3, the DNA is TGTGCCAGCAGCTTAGTGACAGGACTATTCAATCGGCCCCAGCATTTT. It is translated as CASSLVTGLFNRPQHF.

Regarding this clonotype: A much larger clone sits a single nucleotide away, making a read error possible. The rearrangement joins TRBV28 to TRBJ2-3; tentative D call: TRBD1 (6 bases). Germline assignment: CDR1 MDHEN and CDR2 SYDVKM. The CDR3 spans 15 residues. In DNA form, the CDR3 reads TGTGCCAGCAGTTCGGGACACCCGATAGGAGATGCGCAGTATTTT. It is translated as CASSSGHPIGDAQYF.